The sequence of this T cell receptor beta chain was determined in a study of blood T cells in healthy people across ages. Regarding the study as a whole: CMV infection status of these donors was not known. When set beside aged donors, long-lived donors presented more naive CD4+ cells and higher diversity.

Whenever a sample was processed, at least 7 million PBMCs were isolated. The total RNA that was extracted per sample amounted to at least 5 micrograms. Remarks on this clonotype: The antigen remains undetermined.

The CDR3 runs to 14 residues. Trimming took off 4 bases at V and 2 bases at J, with 12 bases between the two ends. The germline V gene encodes CDR1 MNHEY and CDR2 SVGEGT. With a J-beta primer mix and a sample-barcoded 5' primer, a second PCR ran about 7 to 12 cycles. TCRdb passed the 5' RACE reads through MiXCR, listing each CDR3 protein once. The repertoire consists of about 1.6 million distinct CDR3 sequences, with roughly a third occurring once and the leading ten covering 11%. This TCR derives from a woman aged 30 to 39 in good health. The specimen sequenced was blood. V usage is TRBV6-2 or TRBV6-3 and J usage is TRBJ2-7; D unresolved. In nucleotides, the CDR3 is TGTGCCAGCAGTTCCGTTCTGAACGCCTACGAGCAGTACTTC. Translating it yields CASSSVLNAYEQYF.